The sample holds a few counts of the clone carrying this TCR beta chain. Its antigen remains unknown. At sampling all donors were nominally healthy, likely with unrecorded immune exposures. This sample is drawn from a study of cytomegalovirus exposure and HLA in healthy donors. As for the study in general: Genotyping of 398 donors showed that 65% to 90% belonged to the Caucasian-associated ancestry cluster. Study findings and constraints: Associated with HLA alleles at 0.05 false discovery rate in a later analysis were 16,951 TCR beta sequences. Later analysis identified several of the most significant clusters that appeared linked to common viral pathogens.

The PCR used 60 Vbeta and 13 Jbeta primers. The data were produced by immunoSEQ multiplex PCR, yet TCRdb's version contains in-frame clones alone and is incomplete. The sample holds around 130,000 clones, approximately 77% seen once. The specimen was PBMCs. The origin of this receptor is a woman aged 60-75 years in good health and CMV-seronegative.

CDR3 sequence: CASSDPDTGDGYTF. Written as DNA, the CDR3 is TGTGCCAGCAGCGACCCCGACACGGGGGATGGCTACACCTTC. The V call is TRBV11-2, the J call TRBJ1-2, with a possible D match to TRBD1 (5 bases). V lost 5 bases and J 6 bases, leaving 16 bases between the germline ends. The CDR3 covers 14 residues. Germline CDR1 SGHAT, CDR2 FQNNGV.